The present TCR beta chain was sequenced within a study of T cell changes during pregnancy in multiple sclerosis. Profiled with immunoSEQ multiplex PCR; TCRdb holds only in-frame clones, not every one. This table has 40,000 to 50,000 clones, around 92% appearing once. The V gene's germline CDR1 is SGHAT and CDR2 FQNNGV. This CDR3 has 15 residues. The junction had 8 bases not matched to a gene; V was cut back by 5 bases and J by 2 bases. This clonotype originated in a female donor with multiple sclerosis, enrolled in a pregnancy study. The sequences come from CD4+ T cells from peripheral blood mononuclear cells, collected in the third trimester of pregnancy. The rearrangement joins TRBV11-2 to TRBJ1-1; 7 nucleotides match TRBD1. CDR3 residues: CASSENRGGNTEAFF. The CDR3 bases are TGTGCCAGCAGCGAGAACAGGGGAGGAAACACTGAAGCTTTCTTT.